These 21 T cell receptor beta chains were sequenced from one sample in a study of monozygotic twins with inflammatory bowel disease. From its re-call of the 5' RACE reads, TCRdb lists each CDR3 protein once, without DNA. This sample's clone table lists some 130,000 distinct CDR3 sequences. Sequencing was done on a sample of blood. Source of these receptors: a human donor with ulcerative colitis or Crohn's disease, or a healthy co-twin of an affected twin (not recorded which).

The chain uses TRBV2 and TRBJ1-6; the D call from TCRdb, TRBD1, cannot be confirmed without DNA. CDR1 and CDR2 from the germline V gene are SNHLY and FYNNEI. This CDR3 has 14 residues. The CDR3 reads CASSEFKGGSPLHF.

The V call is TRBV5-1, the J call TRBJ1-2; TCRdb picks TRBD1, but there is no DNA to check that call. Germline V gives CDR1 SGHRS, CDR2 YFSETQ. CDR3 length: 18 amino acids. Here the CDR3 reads CASSSKTGTGIANYGYTF.

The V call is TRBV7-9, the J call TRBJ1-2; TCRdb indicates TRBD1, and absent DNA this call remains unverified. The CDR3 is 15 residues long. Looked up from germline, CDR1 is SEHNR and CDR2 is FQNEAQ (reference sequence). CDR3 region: CASSFAGQKVHGYTF. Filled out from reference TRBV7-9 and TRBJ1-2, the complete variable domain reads DTGVSQNPRHKITKRGQNVTFRCDPISEHNRLYWYRQTLGQGPEFLTYFQNEAQLEKSRLLSDRFSAERPKGSFSTLEIQRTEQGDSAMYLCASSFAGQKVHGYTFGSGTRLTVV.

The CDR3 sequence: CASSPAGVGNQPQHF. V gene TRBV18 combines with J gene TRBJ1-5. The germline V gene has CDR1 KGHSH and CDR2 LQKENI. This CDR3 comprises 15 residues.

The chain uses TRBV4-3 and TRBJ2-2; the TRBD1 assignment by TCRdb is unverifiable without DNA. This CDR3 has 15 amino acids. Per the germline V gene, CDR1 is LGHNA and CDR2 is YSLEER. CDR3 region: CASSPTGQNTGELFF.

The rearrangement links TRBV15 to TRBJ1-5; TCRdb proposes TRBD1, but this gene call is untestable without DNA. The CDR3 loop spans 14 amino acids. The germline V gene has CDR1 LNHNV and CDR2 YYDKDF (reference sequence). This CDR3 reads CATTTGNSNQPQHF.

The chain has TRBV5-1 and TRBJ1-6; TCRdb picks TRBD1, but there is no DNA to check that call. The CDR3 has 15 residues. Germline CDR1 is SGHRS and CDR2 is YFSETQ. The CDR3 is CASSLSGTGLPPLHF.

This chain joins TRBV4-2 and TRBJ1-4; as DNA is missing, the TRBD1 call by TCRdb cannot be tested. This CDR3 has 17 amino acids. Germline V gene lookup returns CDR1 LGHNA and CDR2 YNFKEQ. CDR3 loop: CASSQERFGTGQEKLFF.

CDR3 amino acids: CASSPRRGEYNEQFF. This rearrangement joins TRBV7-8 to TRBJ2-1; as DNA is missing, the TRBD1 call by TCRdb cannot be tested. This CDR3 is built from 15 residues. The germline gives CDR1 SGHVS, CDR2 FQNEAQ.

Here the CDR3 reads CASSPTGWDEKLFF. This sequence joins TRBV12-3 or TRBV12-4 and TRBJ1-4; without DNA, the TCRdb call of TRBD1 cannot be checked. The length of the CDR3 is 14 residues.

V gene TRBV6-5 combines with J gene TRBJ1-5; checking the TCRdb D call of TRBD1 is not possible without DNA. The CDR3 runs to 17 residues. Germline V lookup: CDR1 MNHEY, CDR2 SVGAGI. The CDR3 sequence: CASSSRESETDNQPQHF.

CDR3 loop: CASSPWTGNTEAFF. V gene TRBV6-1 combines with J gene TRBJ1-1; checking the TCRdb D call of TRBD1 is not possible without DNA. Germline V lookup: CDR1 MNHNS, CDR2 SASEGT. This CDR3 region has 14 residues.

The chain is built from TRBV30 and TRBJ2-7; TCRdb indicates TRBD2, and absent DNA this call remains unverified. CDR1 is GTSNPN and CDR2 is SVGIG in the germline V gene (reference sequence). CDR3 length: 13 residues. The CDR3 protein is CAWGARGDHEQYF. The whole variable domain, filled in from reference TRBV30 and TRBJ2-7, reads SQTIHQWPATLVQPVGSPLSLECTVEGTSNPNLYWYRQAAGRGLQLLFYSVGIGQISSEVPQNLSASRPQDRQFILSSKKLLLSDSGFYLCAWGARGDHEQYFGPGTRLTVT.

CDR3 protein: CASRQGWVNTEAFF. V is TRBV5-5 and J is TRBJ1-1; TCRdb's D call of TRBD1 is untestable without DNA. Germline lookup yields CDR1 SGHKS and CDR2 YYEKEE (reference sequence). The CDR3 extends over 14 amino acids.

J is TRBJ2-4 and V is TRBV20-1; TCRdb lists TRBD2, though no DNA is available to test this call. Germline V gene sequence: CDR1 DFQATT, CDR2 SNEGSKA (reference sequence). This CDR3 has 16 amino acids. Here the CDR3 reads CSAREERGLAKNIQYF.

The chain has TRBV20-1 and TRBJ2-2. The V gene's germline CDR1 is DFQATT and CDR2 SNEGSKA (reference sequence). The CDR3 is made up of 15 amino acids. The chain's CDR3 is CSARDQFGRPGELFF.

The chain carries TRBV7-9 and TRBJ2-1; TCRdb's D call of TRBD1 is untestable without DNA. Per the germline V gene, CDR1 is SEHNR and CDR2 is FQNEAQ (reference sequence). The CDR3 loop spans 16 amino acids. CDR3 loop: CASSLAGQGLVDEQFF. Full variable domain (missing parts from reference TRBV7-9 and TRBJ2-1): DTGVSQNPRHKITKRGQNVTFRCDPISEHNRLYWYRQTLGQGPEFLTYFQNEAQLEKSRLLSDRFSAERPKGSFSTLEIQRTEQGDSAMYLCASSLAGQGLVDEQFFGPGTRLTVL.

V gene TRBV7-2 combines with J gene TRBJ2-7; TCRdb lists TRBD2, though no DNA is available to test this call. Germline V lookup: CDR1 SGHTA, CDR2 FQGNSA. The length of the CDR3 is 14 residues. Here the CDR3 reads CASSWGLYSYEQYF.

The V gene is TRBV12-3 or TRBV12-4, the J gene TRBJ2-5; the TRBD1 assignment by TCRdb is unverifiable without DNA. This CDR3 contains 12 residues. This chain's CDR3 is CASSGDGETQYF.

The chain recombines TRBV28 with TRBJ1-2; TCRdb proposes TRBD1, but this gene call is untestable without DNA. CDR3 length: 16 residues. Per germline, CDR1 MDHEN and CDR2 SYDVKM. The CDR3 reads CASRLPGQGDVYGYTF.

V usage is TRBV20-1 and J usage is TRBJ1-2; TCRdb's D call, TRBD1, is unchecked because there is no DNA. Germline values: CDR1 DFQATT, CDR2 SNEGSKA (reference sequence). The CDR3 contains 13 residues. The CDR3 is CSAEWDMDYGYTF.